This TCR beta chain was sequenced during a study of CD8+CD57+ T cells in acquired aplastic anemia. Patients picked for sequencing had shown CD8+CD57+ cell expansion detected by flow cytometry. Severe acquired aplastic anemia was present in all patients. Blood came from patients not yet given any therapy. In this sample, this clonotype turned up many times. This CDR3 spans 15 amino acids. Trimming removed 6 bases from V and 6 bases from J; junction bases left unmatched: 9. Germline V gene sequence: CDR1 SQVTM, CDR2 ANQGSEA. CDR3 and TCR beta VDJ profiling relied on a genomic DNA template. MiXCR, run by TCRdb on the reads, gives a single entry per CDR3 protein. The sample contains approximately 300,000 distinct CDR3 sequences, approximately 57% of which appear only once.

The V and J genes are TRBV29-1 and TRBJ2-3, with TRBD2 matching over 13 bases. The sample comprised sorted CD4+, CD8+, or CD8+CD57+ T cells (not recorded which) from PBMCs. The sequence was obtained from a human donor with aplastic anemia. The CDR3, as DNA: TGCAGCGTGGGAGGACGGACTAGCGGGAGTGATACGCAGTATTTT. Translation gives CSVGGRTSGSDTQYF.